This T cell receptor (beta chain) stems from a study of shared clonotypes between healthy human individuals. The germline CDR1 and CDR2 sequences are MGHRA and YSYEKL. Trimming removed 3 bases at V and 5 bases at J, with 16 bases between. The CDR3 length is 15 residues. The naive CD8 subset, CD45RO-negative cells positively selected for CCR7, excluded terminally differentiated effector memory CD45RA+ cells. This clone was counted a single time. The data were produced by immunoSEQ multiplex PCR, yet TCRdb's version contains in-frame clones alone and is incomplete. This table holds almost 700,000 clones, about 91% found once.

This TCR was sampled from a man aged 30-40 years in good health. This sequence joins TRBV4-1 and TRBJ1-1; D is possibly TRBD1 (6 bases). Specimen: naive CD8+ T cells sorted from blood. In DNA form, the CDR3 reads TGCGCCAGCAGCCAGGCTACAGGGCTGGGAACTGAAGCTTTCTTT. It yields the protein CASSQATGLGTEAFF.